This is a list of T cell receptor beta chains from one sample in a study of shared clonotypes between healthy human individuals. The assay was immunoSEQ multiplex PCR, and TCRdb's table has in-frame clones only and misses some. The table includes millions of clones, more than 85% detected once. Source material: naive CD4+ T cells from PBMCs. The receptors were sampled from a man between 18 and 35 years old in good health. Some clones in this sample may be carry-over from other donors' samples. Each CDR3 is given with its conserved first and last residue. A D gene is named only where the DNA matches it firmly.

d_call j_call v_call cdr3_aa cdr3_nt
NA TRBJ1-1 TRBV5-1 CASSGTANTEAFF TGCGCCAGCAGCGGTACGGCGAACACTGAAGCTTTCTTT
NA TRBJ2-7 TRBV5-1 CASSADGHTSYEQYF TGCGCCAGCAGCGCGGACGGACATACCTCCTACGAGCAGTACTTC
TRBD1 TRBJ2-2 TRBV28 CASSLRDRGLTGELFF TGTGCCAGCAGTTTACGGGACAGGGGGCTAACCGGGGAGCTGTTTTTT
NA TRBJ2-2 TRBV7-9 CASSPDRFTGELFF TGTGCCAGCAGCCCCGACAGGTTTACCGGGGAGCTGTTTTTT
NA TRBJ1-1 TRBV11-3 CASSLDSGGNTEAFF TGTGCCAGCAGCTTAGATTCGGGGGGGAACACTGAAGCTTTCTTT
NA TRBJ1-5 TRBV6-1 CASSEAGSNQPQHF TGTGCCAGCAGTGAAGCAGGTAGCAATCAGCCCCAGCATTTT
NA TRBJ2-3 TRBV6-1 CASSVRDYTQYF TGTGCCAGCAGTGTCCGGGACTATACGCAGTATTTT
NA TRBJ2-7 TRBV5-1 CASSFAQGYEQYF TGCGCCAGCAGCTTCGCTCAGGGGTACGAGCAGTACTTC
NA TRBJ2-4 TRBV9 CASSVTGQGNIQYF TGTGCCAGCAGCGTAACCGGCCAGGGAAACATTCAGTACTTC
TRBD2 TRBJ2-7 TRBV18 CASSPAVWSGGVDEQYF TGTGCCAGCTCACCCGCGGTATGGAGCGGGGGGGTCGACGAGCAGTACTTC